This T cell receptor (beta chain) comes out of a study of OX40 agonist ivuxolimab in advanced cancers. The method was immunoSEQ multiplex PCR; TCRdb's version includes in-frame clones alone and lacks a portion of them. Altogether around 63,000 clones are present, 75% to 90% being singletons, with the ten largest covering 10% to 12%. This CDR3 has 17 residues. The germline V gene has CDR1 SGHRS and CDR2 YFSETQ. The trim removed 4 bases at V and 1 base at J, leaving 9 bases unmatched. This sample comprised CD4+ or CD8+ T cells sorted from blood, obtained in a trial of the OX40 agonist ivuxolimab. The chain combines TRBV5-1 with TRBJ2-3, with 10 bases matching TRBD2. This receptor was taken from an adult with an advanced solid tumor such as melanoma, head and neck, liver or kidney cancer. The CDR3 here is CASSALPSGGRTDTQYF. The CDR3 DNA reads TGCGCCAGCAGCGCGTTACCTAGCGGGGGCCGCACAGATACGCAGTATTTT. The whole variable domain, remainder taken from reference TRBV5-1 and TRBJ2-3, is KAGVTQTPRYLIKTRGQQVTLSCSPISGHRSVSWYQQTPGQGLQFLFEYFSETQRNKGNFPGRFSGRQFSNSRSEMNVSTLELGDSALYLCASSALPSGGRTDTQYFGPGTRLTVL.